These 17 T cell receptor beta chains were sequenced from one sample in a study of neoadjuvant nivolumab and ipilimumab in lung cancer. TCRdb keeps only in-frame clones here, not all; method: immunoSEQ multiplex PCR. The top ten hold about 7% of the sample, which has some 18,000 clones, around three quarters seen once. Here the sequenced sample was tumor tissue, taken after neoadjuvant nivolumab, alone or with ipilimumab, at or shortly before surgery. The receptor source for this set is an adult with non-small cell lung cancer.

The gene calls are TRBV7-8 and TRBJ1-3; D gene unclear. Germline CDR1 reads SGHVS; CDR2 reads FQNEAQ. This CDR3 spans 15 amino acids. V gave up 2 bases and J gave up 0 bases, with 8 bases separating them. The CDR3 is CASSLSDGSGNTIYF. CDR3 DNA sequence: TGTGCCAGCAGCTTAAGCGACGGCTCTGGAAACACCATATATTTT.

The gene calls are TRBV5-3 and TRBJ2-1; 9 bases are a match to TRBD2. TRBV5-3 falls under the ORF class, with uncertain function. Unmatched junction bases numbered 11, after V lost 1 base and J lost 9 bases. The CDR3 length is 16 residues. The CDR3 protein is CARSLWREGRGAEQFF. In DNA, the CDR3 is TGTGCCAGAAGCTTGTGGCGGGAGGGCCGAGGGGCTGAGCAGTTCTTC.

Here the CDR3 reads CASSFFRDYEQYF. DNA of the CDR3: TGTGCCAGCAGCTTCTTCCGGGACTACGAGCAGTACTTC. This chain uses TRBV7-9 with TRBJ2-7; tentative D call: TRBD2 (5 bases). The CDR3 is 13 amino acids. Germline V gene data show CDR1 as SEHNR and CDR2 as FQNEAQ (reference sequence). Trimming pared 3 bases from V and 3 bases from J, leaving 9 bases between.

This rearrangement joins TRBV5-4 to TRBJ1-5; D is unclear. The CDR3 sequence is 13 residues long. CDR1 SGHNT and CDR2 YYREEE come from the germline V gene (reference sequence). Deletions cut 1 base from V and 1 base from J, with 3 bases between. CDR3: CASSLNSNQPQHF. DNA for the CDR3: TGTGCCAGCAGCTTGAACAGCAATCAGCCCCAGCATTTT.

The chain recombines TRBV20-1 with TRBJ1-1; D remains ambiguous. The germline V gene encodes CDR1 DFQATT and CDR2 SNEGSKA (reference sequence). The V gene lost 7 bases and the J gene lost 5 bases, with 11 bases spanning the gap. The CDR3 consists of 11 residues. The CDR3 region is CSVARVTEAFF. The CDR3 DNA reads TGCAGTGTCGCCCGGGTAACTGAAGCTTTCTTT.

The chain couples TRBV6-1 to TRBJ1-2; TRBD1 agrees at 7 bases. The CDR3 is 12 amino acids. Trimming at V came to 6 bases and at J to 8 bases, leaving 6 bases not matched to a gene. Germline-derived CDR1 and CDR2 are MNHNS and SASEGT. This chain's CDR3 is CASRGDSGGYTF. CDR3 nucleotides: TGTGCCAGCAGGGGGGACAGTGGAGGCTACACCTTC.

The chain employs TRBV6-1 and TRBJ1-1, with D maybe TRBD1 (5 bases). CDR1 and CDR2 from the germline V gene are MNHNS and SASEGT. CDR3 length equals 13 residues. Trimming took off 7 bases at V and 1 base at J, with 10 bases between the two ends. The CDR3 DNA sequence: TGTGCCAGCACCCAAGGGGAGAACACTGAAGCTTTCTTT. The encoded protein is CASTQGENTEAFF.

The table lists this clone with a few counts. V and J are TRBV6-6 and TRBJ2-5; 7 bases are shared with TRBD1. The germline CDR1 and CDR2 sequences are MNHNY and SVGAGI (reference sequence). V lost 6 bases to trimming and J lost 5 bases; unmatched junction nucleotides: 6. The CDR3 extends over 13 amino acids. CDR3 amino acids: CASRPTGVETQYF. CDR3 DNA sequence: TGTGCCAGCAGGCCCACAGGGGTGGAGACCCAGTACTTC.

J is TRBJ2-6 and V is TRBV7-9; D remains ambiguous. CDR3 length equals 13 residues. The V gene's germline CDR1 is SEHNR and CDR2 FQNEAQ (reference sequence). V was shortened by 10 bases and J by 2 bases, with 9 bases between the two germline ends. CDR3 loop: CATLLAGANVLTF. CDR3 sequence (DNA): TGTGCCACCCTTTTGGCTGGGGCCAACGTCCTGACTTTC.

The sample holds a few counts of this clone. The CDR3 nucleotides are TGTGCCAGCAGTGAAGACCTTACTGAAGCTTTCTTT. It translates to CASSEDLTEAFF. V and J are TRBV2 and TRBJ1-1; the D is unclear. Trimming cost V 1 base and J 5 bases, with 5 bases left between them. Germline CDR1 is SNHLY and CDR2 is FYNNEI. The CDR3 is made up of 12 amino acids.

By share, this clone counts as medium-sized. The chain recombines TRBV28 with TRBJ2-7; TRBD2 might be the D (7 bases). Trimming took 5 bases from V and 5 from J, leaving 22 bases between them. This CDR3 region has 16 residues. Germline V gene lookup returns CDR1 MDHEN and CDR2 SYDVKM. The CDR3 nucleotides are TGTGCCAGCAGTCCCACTGGGGGGGGCAGGATGCACGAGCAGTACTTC. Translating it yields CASSPTGGGRMHEQYF.

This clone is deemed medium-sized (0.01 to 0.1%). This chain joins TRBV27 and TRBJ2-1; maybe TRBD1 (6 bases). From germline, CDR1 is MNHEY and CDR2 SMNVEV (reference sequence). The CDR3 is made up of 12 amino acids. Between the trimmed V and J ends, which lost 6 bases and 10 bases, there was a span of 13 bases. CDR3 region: CASRAGTSEQFF. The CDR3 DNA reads TGTGCCAGCAGAGCCGGGACATCCGAGCAGTTCTTC.

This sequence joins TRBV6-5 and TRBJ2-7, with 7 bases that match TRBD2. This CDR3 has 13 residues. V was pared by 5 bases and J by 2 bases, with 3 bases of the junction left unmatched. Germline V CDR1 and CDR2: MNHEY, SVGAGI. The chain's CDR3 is CASSPSGTYEQYF. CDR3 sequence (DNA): TGTGCCAGCAGTCCTAGCGGAACCTACGAGCAGTACTTC.

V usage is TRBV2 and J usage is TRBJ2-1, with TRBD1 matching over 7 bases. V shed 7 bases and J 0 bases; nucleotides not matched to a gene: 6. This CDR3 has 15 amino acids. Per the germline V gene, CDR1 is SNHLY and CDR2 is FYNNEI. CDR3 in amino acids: CASKVDRSSYNEQFF. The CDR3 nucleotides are TGTGCCAGCAAGGTGGACAGGAGCTCCTACAATGAGCAGTTCTTC.

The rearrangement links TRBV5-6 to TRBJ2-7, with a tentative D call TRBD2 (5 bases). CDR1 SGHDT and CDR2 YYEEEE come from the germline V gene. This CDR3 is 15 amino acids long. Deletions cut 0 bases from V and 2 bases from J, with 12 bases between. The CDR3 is CASSLAWRRAYEQYF. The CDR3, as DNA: TGTGCCAGCAGCTTGGCCTGGAGGAGAGCCTACGAGCAGTACTTC.

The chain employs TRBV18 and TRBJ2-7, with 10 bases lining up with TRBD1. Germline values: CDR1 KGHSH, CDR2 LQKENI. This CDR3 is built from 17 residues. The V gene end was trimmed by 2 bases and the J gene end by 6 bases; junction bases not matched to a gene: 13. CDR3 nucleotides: TGTGCCAGCTCACCAAAAACGTGGGGGACAGGGGACCTCGAGCAGTACTTC. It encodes CASSPKTWGTGDLEQYF. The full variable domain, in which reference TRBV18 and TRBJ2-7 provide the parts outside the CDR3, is NAGVMQNPRHLVRRRGQEARLRCSPMKGHSHVYWYRQLPEEGLKFMVYLQKENIIDESGMPKERFSAEFPKEGPSILRIQQVVRGDSAAYFCASSPKTWGTGDLEQYFGPGTRLTVT.

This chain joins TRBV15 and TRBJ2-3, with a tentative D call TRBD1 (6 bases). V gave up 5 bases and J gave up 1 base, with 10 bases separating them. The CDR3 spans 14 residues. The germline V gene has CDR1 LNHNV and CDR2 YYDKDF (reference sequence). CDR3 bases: TGTGCCACCAGCCCGGGACAAGGCACAGATACGCAGTATTTT. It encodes CATSPGQGTDTQYF.